These 3 T cell receptor beta chains came from one sample sequenced in a study of T cell responses to AZD1222 COVID-19 vaccine. Measured with immunoSEQ multiplex PCR; TCRdb has only the in-frame clones, and not every one. The table has about 110,000 clones, about 87% seen once. The sample in question was peripheral blood, obtained 28 days after the second AZD1222 dose. The receptors come from an adult who received the AZD1222 COVID-19 vaccine.

The CDR3 protein is CAWDVGPYNSPLHF. The CDR3 DNA reads as TGTGCCTGGGACGTTGGGCCTTATAATTCACCCCTCCACTTT. V and J are TRBV30 and TRBJ1-6; unclear D gene. Trimming shortened V by 5 bases and J by 4 bases, and 12 bases separated the two germline ends. Germline V CDR1 and CDR2: GTSNPN, SVGIG (reference sequence). This CDR3 has 14 residues. Supplemented by reference TRBV30 and TRBJ1-6, the full variable domain reads SQTIHQWPATLVQPVGSPLSLECTVEGTSNPNLYWYRQAAGRGLQLLFYSVGIGQISSEVPQNLSASRPQDRQFILSSKKLLLSDSGFYLCAWDVGPYNSPLHFGNGTRLTVT.

This sequence joins TRBV27 and TRBJ1-2, with 10 bases matching TRBD1. The CDR3 is made up of 18 amino acids. Germline values: CDR1 MNHEY, CDR2 SMNVEV (reference sequence). V gave up 5 bases and J gave up 2 bases; unmatched junction bases: 14. The CDR3 reads CASSLLGEGTGENYGYTF. Written as DNA, the CDR3 is TGTGCCAGCAGTCTACTGGGGGAGGGGACAGGGGAAAACTATGGCTACACCTTC.

This chain uses TRBV9 with TRBJ2-7; weak D call: TRBD1 (6 bases). The CDR3 runs 13 residues. V lost 0 bases, J lost 6 bases, and 10 bases lay in between. Germline CDR1 SGDLS, CDR2 YYNGEE. The CDR3: CASSVGGRREQYF. DNA for the CDR3: TGTGCCAGCAGCGTAGGGGGGCGGCGCGAGCAGTACTTC. Full variable domain (rest looked up from reference TRBV9 and TRBJ2-7): DSGVTQTPKHLITATGQRVTLRCSPRSGDLSVYWYQQSLDQGLQFLIQYYNGEERAKGNILERFSAQQFPDLHSELNLSSLELGDSALYFCASSVGGRREQYFGPGTRLTVT.